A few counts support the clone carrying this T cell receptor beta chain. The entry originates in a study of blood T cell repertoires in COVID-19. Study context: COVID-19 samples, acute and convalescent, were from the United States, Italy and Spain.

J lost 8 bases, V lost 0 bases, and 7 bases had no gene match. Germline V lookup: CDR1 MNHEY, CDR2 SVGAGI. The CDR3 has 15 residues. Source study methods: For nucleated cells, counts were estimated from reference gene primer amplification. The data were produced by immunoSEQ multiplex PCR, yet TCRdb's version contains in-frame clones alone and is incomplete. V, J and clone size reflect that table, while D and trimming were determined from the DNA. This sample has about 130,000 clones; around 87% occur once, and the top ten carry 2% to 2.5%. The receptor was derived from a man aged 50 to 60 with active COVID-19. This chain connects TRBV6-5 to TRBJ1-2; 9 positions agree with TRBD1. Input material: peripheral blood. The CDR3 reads CASSYSGTGSEGYTF. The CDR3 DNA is TGTGCCAGCAGTTACTCGGGGACAGGGAGTGAGGGCTACACCTTC.